This T cell receptor (beta chain) was recorded in a study of cytomegalovirus exposure and HLA in healthy donors. Study observations and caveats: Within an earlier analysis, most TCR beta V segments proved productive either about 87% or about 30% of the time. The authors later linked a missense DCLRE1C variant to TCR beta V- and J-gene trimming. Cytomegalovirus status, reportedly, was diagnosed with high specificity and sensitivity by the classifier.

PCR amplification relied on 60 Vbeta primers (plus 13 Jbeta primers). TCRdb's table, derived via immunoSEQ multiplex PCR, lists solely in-frame clones and lacks some. Among about 160,000 clones, 79% were seen once, and the ten largest hold 6.3%. The germline V gene encodes CDR1 GTSNPN and CDR2 SVGIG (reference sequence). This CDR3 has 13 amino acids. This clone has only a few counts. Its specificity is not known. One end of the junction varies from germline; a read error may be responsible. This receptor was obtained from a man between 50 and 59 years old in good health and CMV-seropositive. V usage is TRBV30 and J usage is TRBJ2-1; D gene ambiguous. The specimen was PBMCs. CDR3 nucleotide sequence: TGTGCCTGGAGTGAGTGGTTGTACACTGAGCAGTTCTTC. Residues: CAWSEWLYTEQFF.